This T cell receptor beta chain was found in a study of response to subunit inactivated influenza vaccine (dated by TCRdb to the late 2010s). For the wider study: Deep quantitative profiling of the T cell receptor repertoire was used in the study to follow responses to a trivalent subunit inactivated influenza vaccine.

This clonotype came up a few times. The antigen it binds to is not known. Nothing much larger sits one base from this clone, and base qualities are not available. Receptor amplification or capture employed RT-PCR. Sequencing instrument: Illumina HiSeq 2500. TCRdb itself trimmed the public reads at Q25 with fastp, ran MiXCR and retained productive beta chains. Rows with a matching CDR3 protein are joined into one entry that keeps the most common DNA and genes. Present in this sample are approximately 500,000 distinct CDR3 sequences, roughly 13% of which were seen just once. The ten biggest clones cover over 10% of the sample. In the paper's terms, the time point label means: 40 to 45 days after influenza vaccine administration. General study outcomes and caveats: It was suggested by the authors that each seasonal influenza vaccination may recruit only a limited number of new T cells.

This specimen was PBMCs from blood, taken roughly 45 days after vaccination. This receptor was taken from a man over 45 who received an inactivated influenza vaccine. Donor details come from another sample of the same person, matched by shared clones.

The CDR3 region: CASSVGNSGSLETQYF. DNA sequence: TGTGCCAGCAGCGTAGGTAATAGCGGGAGTTTGGAGACCCAGTACTTC. The sequence is built from TRBV9 and TRBJ2-5, with 9 bases in between that match TRBD2. Based on the germline V gene, the CDR1 and CDR2 sequences are SGDLS and YYNGEE. Trimming accounts for 0 bases at V and 5 bases at J, while the number of junction bases matched to no gene is 8. Including cysteine and phenylalanine, the CDR3 has 16 amino acids. The sequence is cut down to CDR3 DNA, 48 bases in frame from base 1.